The 5 T cell receptor beta chains in this list originate from one sample, sequenced in a study of blood T cell repertoires in COVID-19 (dated by TCRdb to 2019 to 2021). Libraries were made using the immunoSEQ multiplex PCR assay. In its TCRdb copy, this immuneACCESS table keeps in-frame sequences only and misses some clones. Where compared with another copy, unresolved V genes explain less than half of these, and the others have no known cause. In all, the sample holds some 80,000 clones, and around 84% of those were seen once. The top ten clones comprise approximately 11% of the sample. The sequencing sample was made of peripheral blood. All receptors derive from a man aged 55 to 70 with COVID-19, enrolled during active disease.

The rearrangement links TRBV30 to TRBJ1-6, with D maybe TRBD1 (5 bases). This CDR3 spans 12 amino acids. V gave up 8 bases and J gave up 7 bases, with 12 bases separating them. Looked up from germline, CDR1 is GTSNPN and CDR2 is SVGIG (reference sequence). CDR3 sequence: CATDSVNSPLHF. The CDR3 region has the DNA TGTGCCACTGACAGTGTCAATTCACCCCTCCACTTT.

A single count supports this clone. The rearrangement joins TRBV28 to TRBJ1-4, with D possibly TRBD1 on 5 matching bases. This CDR3 has 13 residues. Trimming removed 8 bases from V and 8 bases from J, with 15 bases in between. Germline lookup yields CDR1 MDHEN and CDR2 SYDVKM. In nucleotides, the CDR3 is TGTGCCAGCTCGCCAGGGAAAATGGAAAAACTGTTTTTT. Translating it yields CASSPGKMEKLFF.

The CDR3 DNA reads as TGTGCCAGCAGCAGGGACATTAACTATGGCTACACCTTC. This codes for CASSRDINYGYTF. The chain couples TRBV6-5 to TRBJ1-2; TRBD1 is a possible D gene (6 bases). The CDR3 spans 13 residues. Looked up from germline, CDR1 is MNHEY and CDR2 is SVGAGI. Between the trimmed V and J ends, which lost 6 bases and 1 base, there was a span of 9 bases.

The chain couples TRBV5-4 to TRBJ2-1; TRBD2 matches 9 bases. V lost 1 base and J lost 10; bases outside the gene matches: 3. Germline CDR1 reads SGHNT; CDR2 reads YYREEE (reference sequence). The CDR3 is 13 amino acids. The CDR3 DNA is TGTGCCAGCAGCTTGTATCTAGCGGGGGAGCAGTTCTTC. Amino acid sequence: CASSLYLAGEQFF.

The chain joins TRBV7-3 to TRBJ2-7, with D unresolved. This CDR3 spans 13 amino acids. Germline V gene data show CDR1 as SGHTA and CDR2 as FQGTGA. Trimming pared 2 bases from V and 4 bases from J, leaving 9 bases between. The CDR3 DNA reads TGTGCCAGCAGCTTAGCGGAAGGTTACGAGCAGTACTTC. Protein sequence: CASSLAEGYEQYF.